This T cell receptor (beta chain) was sequenced for a study of blood T cell repertoires in COVID-19. Across the study: The United States, Italy and Spain provided the acute and convalescent COVID-19 samples. Sample material is recorded as cDNA or gDNA derived from T cells, B-cell-depleted T cells, or PBMCs.

Sequenced by immunoSEQ multiplex PCR; TCRdb stores in-frame clones only, minus some. The data contain 95,000 to 150,000 clones, less than 90% of them seen just once; the ten biggest clones take up about a tenth. V lost 6 bases, J lost 6 bases, and 6 bases stayed unmatched. Germline CDR1 is SNHLY and CDR2 is FYNNEI. CDR3 length: 15 amino acids. This receptor was identified in a man older than 75 with acute or convalescent COVID-19. Sequencing input: peripheral blood. The chain employs TRBV2 and TRBJ1-5; 12 bases map to TRBD1. CDR3 sequence reads: CASRGGQGAGQPQHF. Written as DNA, the CDR3 is TGTGCCAGCAGAGGGGGACAGGGGGCAGGTCAGCCCCAGCATTTT.